This entry is about one T cell receptor (beta chain). The data stem from a study of CD8 T cells in Susac syndrome. After extraction with the RNeasy kit, 0.5 to 1 ug of the RNA was reverse transcribed using random hexamers. An immunoSEQ multiplex PCR generated amplified TCR beta CDR3 products spanning 54 Vbeta and 13 Jbeta. TCRdb fed the immunoSEQ multiplex PCR reads into MiXCR, producing one record per CDR3 protein. The table shows around 80,000 distinct CDR3 sequences, with approximately 94% occurring only once. The germline CDR1 and CDR2 sequences are SEHNR and FQNEAQ (reference sequence). V shed 5 bases and J shed 7 bases, with 12 bases lying between them. The CDR3 spans 12 residues.

V and J are TRBV7-9 and TRBJ2-7, with a tentative D call TRBD1 (6 bases). Sequencing input: CD8+ T cells from PBMCs. This clonotype was sampled from a human donor in good health. In nucleotides, the CDR3 is TGTGCCAGCAGCCTCATAGGGGGTGAGCAGTACGTC. Its protein is CASSLIGGEQYV.